This entry lists 17 T cell receptor beta chains sequenced from one sample in a study of shared clonotypes between healthy human individuals (dated by TCRdb to 2018 to 2020). The library was made by the immunoSEQ multiplex PCR assay. Entries here come from immuneACCESS through TCRdb and include only in-frame sequences with V and J called. Some clones fail to appear in such tables; in the studies checked, an unresolved V gene covers under half of the shortfall, and the cause of the remainder is unknown. The sample table holds roughly 1 million clones, of which approximately 76% were seen once. Approximately 1.5% of the sample is in the top ten clones. Sample: memory CD4+ T cells sorted from blood. Per the publication, the cell subset or site label means: CD45RA-negative fraction. These receptor sequences come from a man aged 18 to 35 in good health.

Here the CDR3 DNA reads TGTGCCAGCAGCCAACCGTTGGGACTAGCGTCCAATGAGCAGTTCTTC. Translating gives CASSQPLGLASNEQFF. V and J are TRBV7-9 and TRBJ2-1; TRBD2 agrees at 10 bases. This CDR3 comprises 16 residues. Germline assignment: CDR1 SEHNR and CDR2 FQNEAQ (reference sequence). The J segment lost 6 bases and the V segment lost 5 bases, leaving 10 bases of the junction unmatched.

DNA of the CDR3: TGTGCCTGGAGTGTACAAGTGAGCTCTGGAAACACCATATATTTT. The encoded protein is CAWSVQVSSGNTIYF. The chain is built from TRBV30 and TRBJ1-3; D not resolved. The CDR3 covers 15 residues. The germline gives CDR1 GTSNPN, CDR2 SVGIG (reference sequence). V lost 0 bases, J lost 0 bases, and 9 bases lay in between. Full variable domain (missing parts from reference TRBV30 and TRBJ1-3): SQTIHQWPATLVQPVGSPLSLECTVEGTSNPNLYWYRQAAGRGLQLLFYSVGIGQISSEVPQNLSASRPQDRQFILSSKKLLLSDSGFYLCAWSVQVSSGNTIYFGEGSWLTVV.

V usage is TRBV7-3 and J usage is TRBJ2-1, with TRBD2 matching 14 bases. Germline V gene lookup returns CDR1 SGHTA and CDR2 FQGTGA. The CDR3 has 16 residues. The ends lost 5 bases at V and 5 bases at J; junction bases unmatched: 5. The chain's CDR3 is CASSRGLAGANNEQFF. The CDR3, as DNA: TGTGCCAGCAGCCGGGGACTAGCGGGGGCCAACAATGAGCAGTTCTTC.

A remark on this clone: The sample carries other DNA sequences with the same CDR3. The chain combines TRBV5-1 with TRBJ2-5; 9 bases agree with TRBD1. With 0 bases clipped from V and 5 bases from J, the junction kept 5 bases outside the gene matches. Germline loops: CDR1 SGHRS, CDR2 YFSETQ. This CDR3 is 15 amino acids long. The CDR3 nucleotides are TGCGCCAGCAGCTTGGAAACAGGGGGCAGGGAGACCCAGTACTTC. Encoded protein: CASSLETGGRETQYF. Combining the CDR3 with reference TRBV5-1 and TRBJ2-5 gives the whole variable domain KAGVTQTPRYLIKTRGQQVTLSCSPISGHRSVSWYQQTPGQGLQFLFEYFSETQRNKGNFPGRFSGRQFSNSRSEMNVSTLELGDSALYLCASSLETGGRETQYFGPGTRLLVL.

As concerns this clone: A clone one base away is much larger, so this may be a read error. The sample carries other DNA sequences with the same CDR3. The CDR3 DNA is TGTGCCAGCAGCTCGGGACTAGCGGGAAGCACAGATACGCAGTATTTT. It encodes CASSSGLAGSTDTQYF. The V gene is TRBV7-2, the J gene TRBJ2-3, with 13 bases aligning to TRBD2. The germline gives CDR1 SGHTA, CDR2 FQGNSA. J lost 0 bases, V lost 4 bases, and 1 base had no gene match. The CDR3 extends over 16 amino acids.

This clone showed up just a few times. V and J are TRBV5-4 and TRBJ1-4, with D perhaps matching TRBD1 (6 bases). Germline assignment: CDR1 SGHNT and CDR2 YYREEE (reference sequence). Trimming removed 10 bases at V and 5 bases at J, with 12 bases between. The length of the CDR3 is 12 residues. The DNA of the CDR3 is TGTGCCGAGGGGGATGGGAATGAAAAACTGTTTTTT. It is translated as CAEGDGNEKLFF. Drawing the rest from reference TRBV5-4 and TRBJ1-4, the complete variable domain is ETGVTQSPTHLIKTRGQQVTLRCSSQSGHNTVSWYQQALGQGPQFIFQYYREEENGRGNFPPRFSGLQFPNYSSELNVNALELDDSALYLCAEGDGNEKLFFGSGTQLSVL.

A remark on this clone: In the same sample, other DNA sequences code for this CDR3. This chain joins TRBV7-2 and TRBJ2-7, with D tentatively TRBD2 (5 bases). There are 14 residues in the CDR3. The germline gives CDR1 SGHTA, CDR2 FQGNSA. The germline V and J ends were trimmed by 0 bases and 0 bases, with 6 bases remaining between them. The CDR3 loop reads CASSLAGSSYEQYF. The CDR3 DNA is TGTGCCAGCAGCTTAGCAGGGAGCTCCTACGAGCAGTACTTC.

This chain joins TRBV7-2 and TRBJ2-5; TRBD1 agrees at 7 bases. From germline, CDR1 is SGHTA and CDR2 FQGNSA. This CDR3 spans 14 amino acids. V trimming: 3 bases; J trimming: 2 bases; junction bases outside the gene matches: 3. The CDR3 is CASSFAGGQETQYF. The CDR3 bases are TGTGCCAGCAGCTTCGCAGGGGGTCAAGAGACCCAGTACTTC.

V and J are TRBV30 and TRBJ1-5; 7 bases match TRBD1. The CDR3 runs 19 residues. CDR1 and CDR2 (germline): GTSNPN, SVGIG (reference sequence). V lost 4 bases, J lost 7 bases, and 25 bases stayed unmatched. The CDR3 coding sequence is TGTGCCTGGATAGGGCGTATCGCGGGCAGGGGGAAAGTTTGGCAGCCCCAGCATTTT. It translates to CAWIGRIAGRGKVWQPQHF.

V usage is TRBV30 and J usage is TRBJ1-1; D gene ambiguous. The germline gives CDR1 GTSNPN, CDR2 SVGIG (reference sequence). V lost 0 bases to trimming and J lost 1 base, with 9 bases between them. The CDR3 is made up of 14 amino acids. This CDR3 is CAWSVGWGNTEAFF. The CDR3 DNA reads TGTGCCTGGAGTGTAGGATGGGGGAACACTGAAGCTTTCTTT.

The chain carries TRBV5-1 and TRBJ2-2; 10 positions agree with TRBD2. V trimming: 0 bases; J trimming: 7 bases; junction bases outside the gene matches: 9. In germline, CDR1 is SGHRS, CDR2 YFSETQ. This CDR3 spans 17 amino acids. CDR3 loop: CASSLAPAGGRGGELFF. Here the CDR3 DNA reads TGCGCCAGCAGCTTGGCCCCAGCGGGAGGGCGCGGCGGGGAGCTGTTTTTT.

This clone was counted many times. The rearrangement uses TRBV5-4 and TRBJ1-4; possible D gene TRBD1, 5 bases. The CDR3 has 14 amino acids. Looked up from germline, CDR1 is SGHNT and CDR2 is YYREEE (reference sequence). Trimming removed 1 base at V and 7 bases at J, with 11 bases between. The CDR3 loop is CASSLRQGGEKLFF. The CDR3 bases are TGTGCCAGCAGCTTGAGGCAGGGAGGTGAAAAACTGTTTTTT.

Regarding this clone: This sample also contains other DNA sequences that code for the same CDR3. The chain links TRBV28 to TRBJ1-1, with D possibly matching TRBD1 (5 bases). Trimming removed 6 bases at V and 0 bases at J, with 11 bases between. From germline, CDR1 is MDHEN and CDR2 SYDVKM. There are 14 residues in the CDR3. This CDR3 reads CASRPGGVNTEAFF. CDR3 bases: TGTGCCAGCAGACCCGGAGGGGTGAACACTGAAGCTTTCTTT.

This chain joins TRBV5-4 and TRBJ1-1; the D is unclear. The germline V and J ends were trimmed by 3 bases and 0 bases, with 12 bases remaining between them. This CDR3 region has 15 residues. Germline V gene sequence: CDR1 SGHNT, CDR2 YYREEE (reference sequence). CDR3 protein: CASSSQGWVNTEAFF. The CDR3 nucleotides read TGTGCCAGCAGCTCCCAAGGATGGGTGAACACTGAAGCTTTCTTT.

With respect to this clone: Compared with germline, one end of the junction differs, possibly owing to a read error. The chain carries TRBV15 and TRBJ1-2; D might be TRBD1 (5 bases). Germline CDR1 and CDR2: LNHNV and YYDKDF (reference sequence). The CDR3 is 13 residues long. This CDR3 reads CATIELQGSPRGF. The CDR3 DNA reads as TGTGCCACCATAGAGTTGCAGGGTTCGCCCCGGGGTTTC.

The chain employs TRBV2 and TRBJ2-7, with 12 bases fitting TRBD1. J gave up 7 bases and V 4 bases, and 2 bases lay outside the gene matches. The CDR3 consists of 13 residues. Germline CDR1 SNHLY, CDR2 FYNNEI. CDR3 loop: CASSGDRGREQYF. CDR3 DNA sequence: TGTGCCAGCAGTGGGGACAGGGGGCGAGAGCAGTACTTC. Variable domain in full (rest from reference TRBV2 and TRBJ2-7): EPEVTQTPSHQVTQMGQEVILRCVPISNHLYFYWYRQILGQKVEFLVSFYNNEISEKSEIFDDQFSVERPDGSNFTLKIRSTKLEDSAMYFCASSGDRGREQYFGPGTRLTVT.

J is TRBJ1-5 and V is TRBV4-1; 8 bases fit TRBD1. The CDR3 spans 18 residues. After removal of 2 bases from V and 0 bases from J, the junction contained 9 bases not matched to a gene. Germline-derived CDR1 and CDR2 are MGHRA and YSYEKL. The CDR3 bases are TGCGCCAGCAGCCAATTCCGGACAGGGCCATATAGCAATCAGCCCCAGCATTTT. This encodes CASSQFRTGPYSNQPQHF.